These 15 T cell receptor beta chains were all obtained from the same sample, sequenced in a study of cytomegalovirus exposure and HLA in healthy donors. The PCR was carried out with 60 Vbeta primers and 13 Jbeta primers. Assay used: immunoSEQ multiplex PCR; TCRdb lists only in-frame clones, some missing. The table lists about 160,000 clones, approximately 75% of them singletons. Sequencing used PBMCs. These receptors originate from a man younger than 45 in good health and CMV-seropositive.

V gene TRBV9 combines with J gene TRBJ2-2, with D possibly being TRBD1 (5 bases). Trimming took off 5 bases at V and 1 base at J, with 9 bases between the two ends. The CDR3 runs to 14 residues. The germline V gene has CDR1 SGDLS and CDR2 YYNGEE. As DNA, the CDR3 is TGTGCCAGCAGTACTACAGGGAACACCGGGGAGCTGTTTTTT. It specifies CASSTTGNTGELFF.

J is TRBJ2-2 and V is TRBV10-1, with TRBD1 matching 9 bases. CDR3 length equals 14 residues. J was trimmed by 7 bases and V by 5 bases; bases with no gene match: 5. Germline values: CDR1 WNHNN, CDR2 SYGVQD (reference sequence). The CDR3 DNA follows: TGCGCCAGCAGTCTGACAGGGGGAATCGGGGAGCTGTTTTTT. It specifies CASSLTGGIGELFF.

This clone has more than one count but fewer than ten. The chain joins TRBV9 to TRBJ2-7; a possible D gene is TRBD1 (6 bases). Trimming took off 0 bases at V and 5 bases at J, with 15 bases between the two ends. The CDR3 runs to 15 residues. CDR1 is SGDLS, CDR2 YYNGEE, per germline. The CDR3 sequence is CASSVEGEGFHEQYF. CDR3 sequence (DNA): TGTGCCAGCAGCGTAGAGGGGGAAGGGTTCCACGAGCAGTACTTC.

This chain links TRBV5-1 with TRBJ1-4, with unresolved D. Germline assignment: CDR1 SGHRS and CDR2 YFSETQ. Trimming shortened V by 0 bases and J by 4 bases, and 7 bases separated the two germline ends. The CDR3 runs to 14 residues. In DNA, the CDR3 is TGCGCCAGCAGCTTGGGAGGGATTAATGAAAAACTGTTTTTT. Its translation is CASSLGGINEKLFF.

The chain employs TRBV5-1 and TRBJ1-4; tentatively, D is TRBD1 (5 bases). V lost 0 bases and J 3 bases, leaving 15 bases between the germline ends. Germline CDR1 SGHRS, CDR2 YFSETQ. CDR3 length equals 17 residues. The CDR3 sequence: CASSLGKGSQPNEKLFF. The CDR3, as DNA: TGCGCCAGCAGCTTGGGAAAGGGGTCTCAGCCTAATGAAAAACTGTTTTTT. The full variable domain, its missing parts supplied by reference TRBV5-1 and TRBJ1-4, is KAGVTQTPRYLIKTRGQQVTLSCSPISGHRSVSWYQQTPGQGLQFLFEYFSETQRNKGNFPGRFSGRQFSNSRSEMNVSTLELGDSALYLCASSLGKGSQPNEKLFFGSGTQLSVL.

CDR3 sequence reads: CASPPGGLAGPCPNYEQYF. DNA for the CDR3: TGCGCCAGCCCTCCCGGCGGACTAGCGGGGCCCTGCCCCAACTACGAGCAGTACTTC. The chain recombines TRBV10-1 with TRBJ2-7, with 12 bases fitting TRBD2. The J segment lost 3 bases and the V segment lost 8 bases, leaving 20 bases of the junction unmatched. The CDR3 is made up of 19 amino acids. Germline V CDR1 and CDR2: WNHNN, SYGVQD (reference sequence).

This chain links TRBV5-4 with TRBJ2-7; D uncertain. Per the germline V gene, CDR1 is SGHNT and CDR2 is YYREEE (reference sequence). Trimming removed 4 bases at V and 0 bases at J, with 11 bases between. CDR3 length: 14 amino acids. The CDR3 protein is CASSPSGTSYEQYF. The DNA for the CDR3 is TGTGCCAGCAGCCCATCAGGTACCTCCTACGAGCAGTACTTC. Combining the CDR3 with reference TRBV5-4 and TRBJ2-7 gives the whole variable domain ETGVTQSPTHLIKTRGQQVTLRCSSQSGHNTVSWYQQALGQGPQFIFQYYREEENGRGNFPPRFSGLQFPNYSSELNVNALELDDSALYLCASSPSGTSYEQYFGPGTRLTVT.

V gene TRBV2 combines with J gene TRBJ2-3, with a tentative D call TRBD2 (5 bases). CDR3 length: 13 residues. Germline assignment: CDR1 SNHLY and CDR2 FYNNEI. V gave up 8 bases and J gave up 4 bases, with 13 bases separating them. The CDR3 nucleotides are TGTGCCAGCTTAGCTAGCTGGGCAGATACGCAGTATTTT. This translates into CASLASWADTQYF.

This clone was seen a single time. V gene TRBV4-1 combines with J gene TRBJ1-2; the match to TRBD1 covers 9 bases. After removal of 4 bases from V and 3 bases from J, the junction contained 6 bases not matched to a gene. This CDR3 is 15 amino acids long. The germline V gene encodes CDR1 MGHRA and CDR2 YSYEKL. The CDR3 nucleotides read TGCGCCAGCAGCCGTATAGACAGGGGGGACTATGGCTACACCTTC. This gives the protein CASSRIDRGDYGYTF.

CDR3 bases: TGTGCCAGCAGCTCCCGGGACAGGGGATCCCACGAGCAGTACTTC. This codes for CASSSRDRGSHEQYF. This chain uses TRBV14 with TRBJ2-7, with TRBD1 matching 10 bases. V trimming: 5 bases; J trimming: 5 bases; junction bases outside the gene matches: 9. The germline V gene has CDR1 SGHDN and CDR2 FVKESK. The CDR3 runs 15 residues.

This chain joins TRBV4-1 and TRBJ2-2; 10 bases are a match to TRBD1. Germline trimming cut 3 bases from V and 6 bases from J; bases unmatched to any gene: 7. CDR1 MGHRA and CDR2 YSYEKL come from the germline V gene. The CDR3 is 16 residues long. The CDR3 loop is CASSQDRTGGSGELFF. CDR3 sequence (DNA): TGCGCCAGCAGCCAGGATCGGACAGGGGGTTCCGGGGAGCTGTTTTTT.

The V call is TRBV23-1, the J call TRBJ1-1, with a possible D match to TRBD1 (6 bases). TRBV23-1 qualifies as an ORF whose function is uncertain. The ends were cut back, 10 bases at V and 2 bases at J, with 17 bases in the middle. The CDR3 has 14 amino acids. This CDR3 is CATVRGARNTEAFF. In DNA, the CDR3 is TGCGCCACCGTACGGGGGGCACGAAACACTGAAGCTTTCTTT.

The rearrangement uses TRBV18 and TRBJ2-2; no reliable D call. The V gene lost 3 bases and the J gene lost 4 bases, with 6 bases spanning the gap. The CDR3 has 13 amino acids. Germline-derived CDR1 and CDR2 are KGHSH and LQKENI. In DNA, the CDR3 is TGTGCCAGCTCACCCCCAGTCACCGGGGAGCTGTTTTTT. As protein: CASSPPVTGELFF.

The chain joins TRBV10-2 to TRBJ2-1; D is perhaps TRBD1 (6 bases). The CDR3 runs 16 residues. Trimming took off 8 bases at V and 5 bases at J, with 22 bases between the two ends. Germline V gives CDR1 WSHSY, CDR2 SAAADI. DNA for the CDR3: TGCGCCAGCGGACAGTTGGGGGTTAGCTCAGACAATGAGCAGTTCTTC. This gives the protein CASGQLGVSSDNEQFF.

This chain links TRBV27 with TRBJ2-7, with a weak D call TRBD1 (5 bases). Germline V CDR1 and CDR2: MNHEY, SMNVEV (reference sequence). With 5 bases removed from V and 5 bases from J, the gap between germline ends came to 16 bases. The CDR3 is made up of 14 amino acids. Here the CDR3 reads CASSLIRGGHEQYF. The CDR3, as DNA: TGTGCCAGCAGTCTAATTAGGGGCGGCCACGAGCAGTACTTC.